This TCR beta chain was identified in a study of blood T cell repertoires in COVID-19. Overall study: The United States, Italy and Spain were the sources of the acute and convalescent COVID-19 samples.

Authors' methods: Amplification of reference gene primers was used by the study to estimate nucleated cell counts. Using immunoSEQ multiplex PCR, the repertoire was profiled, and TCRdb retains in-frame clones only, with some absent. V and J calls plus clone size are reproduced from that table; the DNA served to infer D and trimming. This sample has around 220,000 clones, with around 75% found just once. This CDR3 has 14 residues. Trimming stripped 1 base from V and 5 bases from J, with 12 bases between. CDR1 is KGHSH and CDR2 is LQKENI in the germline V gene. This TCR was sampled from a human donor in a cohort sampled during active COVID-19. The chain has TRBV18 and TRBJ2-7, with D tentatively TRBD2 (5 bases). Sequenced material: peripheral blood. In nucleotides, the CDR3 is TGTGCCAGCTCACCACGGGAGTCTACCCACGAGCAGTACTTC. This gives the protein CASSPRESTHEQYF.